The present T cell receptor (beta chain) was sequenced within a study of T cells in Graves' hyperthyroidism and ophthalmopathy. This clonotype has at least ten counts. Its antigen is unknown. The CDR3 is made up of 17 amino acids. The ends were cut back, 8 bases at V and 3 bases at J, with 20 bases in the middle. Germline loops: CDR1 SNHLY, CDR2 FYNNEI. From RNA transcripts, TCR beta CDR3 regions were amplified. The HTBI primer set served for first-round RT-PCR of the TCR CDR3. TCRdb fed the multiplex PCR reads into MiXCR, producing one record per CDR3 protein. The sample records hundreds of thousands of distinct CDR3 sequences, 30% to 40% being singletons. Study-wide points: Most expanded thyroid clonotypes above 0.001 also appeared in blood.

Pregnant or lactating patients were excluded, as were those with uncontrolled infection or other autoimmune disease. Thyroid ultrasound, orbital computed tomography, clinical symptoms, and serum thyroxine and TRAb underpinned diagnoses. PBMCs were derived from about 10 ml fresh peripheral blood. This clonotype originated in a woman in her thirties or forties with Graves' hyperthyroidism. Sequencing was carried out using blood. The gene calls are TRBV2 and TRBJ2-6; the D gene is possibly TRBD1 (6 bases). The CDR3 loop is CASYWGPRGSGANVLTF. CDR3 nucleotides: TGTGCCAGCTATTGGGGGCCGAGGGGGAGTGGGGCCAACGTCCTGACTTTC.